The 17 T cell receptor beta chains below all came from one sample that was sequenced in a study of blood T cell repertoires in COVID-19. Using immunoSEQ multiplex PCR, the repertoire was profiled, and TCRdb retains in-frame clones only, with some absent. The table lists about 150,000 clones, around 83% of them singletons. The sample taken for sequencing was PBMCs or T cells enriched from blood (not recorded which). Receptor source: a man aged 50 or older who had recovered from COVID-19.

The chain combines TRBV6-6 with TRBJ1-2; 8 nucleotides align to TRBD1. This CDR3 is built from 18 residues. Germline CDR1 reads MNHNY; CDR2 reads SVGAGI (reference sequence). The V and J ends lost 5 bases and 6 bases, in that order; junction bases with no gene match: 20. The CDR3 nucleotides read TGTGCCAGCAGTCGCGCCGGGACAGGAGGCGAAAGACTTCATGGCTACACCTTC. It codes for CASSRAGTGGERLHGYTF.

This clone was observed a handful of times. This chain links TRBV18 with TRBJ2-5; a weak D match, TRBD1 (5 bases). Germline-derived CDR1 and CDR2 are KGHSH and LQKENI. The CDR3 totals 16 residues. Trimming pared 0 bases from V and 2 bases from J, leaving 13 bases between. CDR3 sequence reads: CASSPPSTGKQETQYF. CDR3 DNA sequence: TGTGCCAGCTCACCACCGTCTACAGGCAAACAAGAGACCCAGTACTTC.

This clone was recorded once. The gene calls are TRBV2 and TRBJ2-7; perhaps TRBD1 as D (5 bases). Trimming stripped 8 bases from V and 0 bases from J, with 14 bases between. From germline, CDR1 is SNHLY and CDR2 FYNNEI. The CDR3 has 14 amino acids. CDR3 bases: TGTGCCAGCCGGAGCTCTGGGGCCTCCTACGAGCAGTACTTC. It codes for CASRSSGASYEQYF.

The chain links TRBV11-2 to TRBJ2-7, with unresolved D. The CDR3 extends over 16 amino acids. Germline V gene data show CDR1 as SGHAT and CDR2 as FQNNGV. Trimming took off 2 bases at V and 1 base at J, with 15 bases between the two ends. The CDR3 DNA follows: TGTGCCAGCAGCTTACCCCCGGCAGGTACTTCCTACGAGCAGTACTTC. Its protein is CASSLPPAGTSYEQYF.

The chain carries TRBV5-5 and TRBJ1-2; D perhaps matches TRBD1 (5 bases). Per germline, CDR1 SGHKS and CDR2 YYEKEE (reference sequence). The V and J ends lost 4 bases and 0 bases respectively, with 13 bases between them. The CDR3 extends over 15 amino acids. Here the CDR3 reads CASSARQTTNYGYTF. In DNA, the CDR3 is TGTGCCAGCAGCGCCAGACAGACGACTAACTATGGCTACACCTTC.

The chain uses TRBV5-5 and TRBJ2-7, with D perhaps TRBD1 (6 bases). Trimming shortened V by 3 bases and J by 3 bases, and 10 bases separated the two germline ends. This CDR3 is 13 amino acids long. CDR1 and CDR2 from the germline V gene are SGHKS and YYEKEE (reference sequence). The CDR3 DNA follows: TGTGCCAGCAGCTGGGACACGGACTACGAGCAGTACTTC. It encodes CASSWDTDYEQYF.

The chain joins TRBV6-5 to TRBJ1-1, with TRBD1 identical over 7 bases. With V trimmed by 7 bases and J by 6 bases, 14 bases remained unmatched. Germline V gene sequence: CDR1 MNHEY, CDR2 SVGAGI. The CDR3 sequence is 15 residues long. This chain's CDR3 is CASIRDSADFSEAFF. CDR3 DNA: TGTGCCAGCATCCGGGACAGTGCCGATTTCTCTGAAGCTTTCTTT.

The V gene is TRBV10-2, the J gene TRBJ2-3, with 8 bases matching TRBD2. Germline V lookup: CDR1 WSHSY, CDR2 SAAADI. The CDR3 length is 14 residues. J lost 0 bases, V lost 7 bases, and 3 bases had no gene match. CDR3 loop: CASTSSGSTDTQYF. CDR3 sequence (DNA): TGCGCCAGCACTTCTAGCGGGAGCACAGATACGCAGTATTTT.

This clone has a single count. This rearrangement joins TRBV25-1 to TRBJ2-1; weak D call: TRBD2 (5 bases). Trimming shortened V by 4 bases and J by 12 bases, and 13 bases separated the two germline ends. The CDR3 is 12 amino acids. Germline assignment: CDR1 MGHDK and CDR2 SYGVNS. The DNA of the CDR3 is TGTGCCAGCAGTGTCATCGACCGGGGGCAGTTCTTC. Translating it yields CASSVIDRGQFF.

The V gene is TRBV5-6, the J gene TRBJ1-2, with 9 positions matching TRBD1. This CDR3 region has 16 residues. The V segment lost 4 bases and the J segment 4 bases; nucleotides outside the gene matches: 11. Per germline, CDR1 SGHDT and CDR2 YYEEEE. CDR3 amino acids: CASSQTGGQNLYGYTF. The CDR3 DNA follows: TGTGCCAGCAGCCAAACAGGGGGCCAAAACCTCTATGGCTACACCTTC.

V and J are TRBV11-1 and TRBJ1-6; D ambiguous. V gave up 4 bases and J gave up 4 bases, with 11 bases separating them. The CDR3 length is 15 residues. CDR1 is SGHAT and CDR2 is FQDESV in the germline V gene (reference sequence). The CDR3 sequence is CASSSDGVYNSPLHF. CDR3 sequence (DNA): TGTGCCAGCAGCTCGGACGGGGTTTATAATTCACCCCTCCACTTT.

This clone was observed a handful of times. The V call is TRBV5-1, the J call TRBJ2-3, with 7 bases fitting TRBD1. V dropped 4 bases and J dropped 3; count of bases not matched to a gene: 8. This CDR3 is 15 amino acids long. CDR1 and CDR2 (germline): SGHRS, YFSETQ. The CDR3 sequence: CASSSLRQGTDTQYF. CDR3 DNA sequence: TGCGCCAGCAGCAGCCTTAGACAGGGAACAGATACGCAGTATTTT.

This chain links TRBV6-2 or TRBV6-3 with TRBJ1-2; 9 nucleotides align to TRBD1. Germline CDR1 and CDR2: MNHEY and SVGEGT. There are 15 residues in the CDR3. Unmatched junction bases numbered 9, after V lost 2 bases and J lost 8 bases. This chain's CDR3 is CASSYVGQGFWGYTF. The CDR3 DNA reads TGTGCCAGCAGTTACGTGGGACAGGGTTTTTGGGGCTACACCTTC.

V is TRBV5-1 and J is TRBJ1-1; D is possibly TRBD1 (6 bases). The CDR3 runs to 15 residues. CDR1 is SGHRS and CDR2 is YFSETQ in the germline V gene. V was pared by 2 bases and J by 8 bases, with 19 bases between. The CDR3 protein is CASSFSSPGVGEAFF. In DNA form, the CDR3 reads TGCGCCAGCAGCTTTAGTTCCCCAGGGGTGGGGGAAGCTTTCTTT.

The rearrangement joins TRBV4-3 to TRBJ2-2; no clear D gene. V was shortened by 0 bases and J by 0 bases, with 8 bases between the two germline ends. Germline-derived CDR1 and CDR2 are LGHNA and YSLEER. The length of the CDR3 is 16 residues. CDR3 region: CASSQETGTNTGELFF. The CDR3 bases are TGCGCCAGCAGCCAAGAGACTGGAACGAACACCGGGGAGCTGTTTTTT.

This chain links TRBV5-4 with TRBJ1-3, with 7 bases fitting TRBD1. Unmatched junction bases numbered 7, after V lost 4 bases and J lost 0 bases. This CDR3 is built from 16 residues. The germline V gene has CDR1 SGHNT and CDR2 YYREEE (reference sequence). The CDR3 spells CASSPSTGSSGNTIYF. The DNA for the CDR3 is TGTGCCAGCAGCCCGTCGACAGGGAGCTCTGGAAACACCATATATTTT.

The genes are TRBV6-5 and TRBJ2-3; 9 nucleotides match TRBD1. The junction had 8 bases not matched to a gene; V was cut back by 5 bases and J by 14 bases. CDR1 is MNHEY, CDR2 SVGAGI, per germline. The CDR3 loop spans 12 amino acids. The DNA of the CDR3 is TGTGCCAGCAGTACAGGGGGCAGGGACCGGTATTTT. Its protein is CASSTGGRDRYF.